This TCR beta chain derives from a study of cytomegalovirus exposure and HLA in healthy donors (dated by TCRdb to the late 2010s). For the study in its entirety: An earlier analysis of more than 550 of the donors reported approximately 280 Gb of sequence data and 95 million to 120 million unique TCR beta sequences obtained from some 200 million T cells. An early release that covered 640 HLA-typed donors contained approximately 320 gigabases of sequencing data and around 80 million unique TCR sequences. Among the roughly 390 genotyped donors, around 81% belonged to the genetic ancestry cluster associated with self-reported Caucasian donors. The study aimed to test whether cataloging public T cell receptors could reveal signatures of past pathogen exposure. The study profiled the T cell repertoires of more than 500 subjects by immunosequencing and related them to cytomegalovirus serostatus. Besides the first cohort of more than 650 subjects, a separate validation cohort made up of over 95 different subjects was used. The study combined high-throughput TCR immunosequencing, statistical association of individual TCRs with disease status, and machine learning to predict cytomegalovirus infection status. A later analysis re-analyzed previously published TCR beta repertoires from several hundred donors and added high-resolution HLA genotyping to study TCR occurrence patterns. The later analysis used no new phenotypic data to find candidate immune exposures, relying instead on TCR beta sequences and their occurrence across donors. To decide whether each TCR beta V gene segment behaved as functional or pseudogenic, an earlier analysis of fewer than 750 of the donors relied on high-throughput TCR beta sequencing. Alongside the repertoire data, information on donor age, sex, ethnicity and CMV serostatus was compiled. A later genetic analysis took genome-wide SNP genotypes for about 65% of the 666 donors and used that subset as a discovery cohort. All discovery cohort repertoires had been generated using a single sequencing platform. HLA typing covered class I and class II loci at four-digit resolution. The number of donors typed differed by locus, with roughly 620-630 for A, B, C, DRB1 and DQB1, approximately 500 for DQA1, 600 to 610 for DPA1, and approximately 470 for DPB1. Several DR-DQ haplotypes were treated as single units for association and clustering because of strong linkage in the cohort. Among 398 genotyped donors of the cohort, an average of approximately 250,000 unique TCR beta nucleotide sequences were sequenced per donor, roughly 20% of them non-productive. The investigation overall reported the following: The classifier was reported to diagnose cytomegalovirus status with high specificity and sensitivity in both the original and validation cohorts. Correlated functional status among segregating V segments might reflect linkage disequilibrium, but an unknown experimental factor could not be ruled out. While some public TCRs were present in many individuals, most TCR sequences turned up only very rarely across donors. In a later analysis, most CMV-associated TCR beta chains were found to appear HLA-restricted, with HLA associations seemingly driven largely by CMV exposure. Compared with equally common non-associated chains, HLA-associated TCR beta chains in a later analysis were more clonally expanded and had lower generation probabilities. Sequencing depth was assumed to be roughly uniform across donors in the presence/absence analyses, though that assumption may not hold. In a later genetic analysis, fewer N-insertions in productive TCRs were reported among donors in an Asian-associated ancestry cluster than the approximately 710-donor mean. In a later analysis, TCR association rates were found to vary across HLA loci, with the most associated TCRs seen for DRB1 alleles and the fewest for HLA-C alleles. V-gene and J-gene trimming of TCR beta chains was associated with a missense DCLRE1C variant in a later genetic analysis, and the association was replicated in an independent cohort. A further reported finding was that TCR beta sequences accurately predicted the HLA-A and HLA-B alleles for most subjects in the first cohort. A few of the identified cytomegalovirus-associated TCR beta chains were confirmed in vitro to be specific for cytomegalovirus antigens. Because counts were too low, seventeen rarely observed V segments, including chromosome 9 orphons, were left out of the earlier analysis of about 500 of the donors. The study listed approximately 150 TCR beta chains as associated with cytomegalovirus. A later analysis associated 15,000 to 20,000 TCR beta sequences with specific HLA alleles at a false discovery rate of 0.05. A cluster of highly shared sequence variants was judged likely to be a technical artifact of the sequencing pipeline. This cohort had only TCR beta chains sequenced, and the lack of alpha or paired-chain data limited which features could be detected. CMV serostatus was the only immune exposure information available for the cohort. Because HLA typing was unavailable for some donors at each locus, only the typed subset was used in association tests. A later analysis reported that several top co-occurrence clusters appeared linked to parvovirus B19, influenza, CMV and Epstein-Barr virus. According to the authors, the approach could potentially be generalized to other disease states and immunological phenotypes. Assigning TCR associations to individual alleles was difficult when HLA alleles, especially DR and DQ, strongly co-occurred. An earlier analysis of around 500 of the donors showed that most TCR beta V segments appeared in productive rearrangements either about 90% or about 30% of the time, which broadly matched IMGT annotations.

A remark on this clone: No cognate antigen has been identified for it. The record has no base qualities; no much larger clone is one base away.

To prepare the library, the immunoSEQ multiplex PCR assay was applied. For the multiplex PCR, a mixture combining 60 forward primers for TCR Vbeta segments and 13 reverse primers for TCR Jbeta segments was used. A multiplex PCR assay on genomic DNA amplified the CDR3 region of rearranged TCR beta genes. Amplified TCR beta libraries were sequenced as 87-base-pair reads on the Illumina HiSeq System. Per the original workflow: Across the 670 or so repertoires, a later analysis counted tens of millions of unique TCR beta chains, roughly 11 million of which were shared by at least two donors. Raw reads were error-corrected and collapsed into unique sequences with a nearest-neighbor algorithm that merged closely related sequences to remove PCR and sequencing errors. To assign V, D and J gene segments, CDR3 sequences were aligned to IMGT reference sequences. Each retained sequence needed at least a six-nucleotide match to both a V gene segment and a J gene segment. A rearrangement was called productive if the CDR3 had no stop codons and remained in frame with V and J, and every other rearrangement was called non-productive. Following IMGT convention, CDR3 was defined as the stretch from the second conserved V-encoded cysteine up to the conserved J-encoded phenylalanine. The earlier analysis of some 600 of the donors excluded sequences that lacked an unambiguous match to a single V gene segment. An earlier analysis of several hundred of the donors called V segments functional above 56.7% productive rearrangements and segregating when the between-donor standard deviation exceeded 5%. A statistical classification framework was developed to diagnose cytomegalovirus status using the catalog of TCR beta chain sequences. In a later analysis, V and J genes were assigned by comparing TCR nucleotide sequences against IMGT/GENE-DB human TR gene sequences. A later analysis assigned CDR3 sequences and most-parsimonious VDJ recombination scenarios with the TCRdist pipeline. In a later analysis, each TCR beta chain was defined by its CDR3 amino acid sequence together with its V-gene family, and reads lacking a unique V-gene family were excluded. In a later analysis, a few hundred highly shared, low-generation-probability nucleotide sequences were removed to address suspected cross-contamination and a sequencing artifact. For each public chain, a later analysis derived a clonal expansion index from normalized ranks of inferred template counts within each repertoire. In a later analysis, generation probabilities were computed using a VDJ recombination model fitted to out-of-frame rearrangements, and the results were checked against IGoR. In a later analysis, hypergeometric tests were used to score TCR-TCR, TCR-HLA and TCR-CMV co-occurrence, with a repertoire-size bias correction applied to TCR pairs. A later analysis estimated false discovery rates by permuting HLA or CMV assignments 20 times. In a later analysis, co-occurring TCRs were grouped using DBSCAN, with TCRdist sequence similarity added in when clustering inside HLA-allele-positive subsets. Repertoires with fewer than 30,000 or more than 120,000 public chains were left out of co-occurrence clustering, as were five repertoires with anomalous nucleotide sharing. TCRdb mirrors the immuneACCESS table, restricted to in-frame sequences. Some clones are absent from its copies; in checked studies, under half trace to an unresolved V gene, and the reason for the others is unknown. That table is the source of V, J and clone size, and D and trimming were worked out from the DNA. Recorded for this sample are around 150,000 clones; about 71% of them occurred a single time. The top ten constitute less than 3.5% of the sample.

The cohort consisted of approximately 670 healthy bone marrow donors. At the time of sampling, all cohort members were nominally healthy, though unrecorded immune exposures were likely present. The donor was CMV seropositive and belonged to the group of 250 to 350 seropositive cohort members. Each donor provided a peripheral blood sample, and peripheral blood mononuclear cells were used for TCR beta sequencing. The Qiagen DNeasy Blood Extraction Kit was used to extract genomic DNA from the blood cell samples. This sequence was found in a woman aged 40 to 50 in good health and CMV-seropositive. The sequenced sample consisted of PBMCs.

The encoded CDR3 is CASSQKTSGGLDTQYF. The DNA is TGCGCCAGCAGCCAGAAGACTAGCGGGGGATTAGATACGCAGTATTTT. Recombination connected TRBV4-3 to TRBJ2-3; 12 bases in the middle match TRBD2. CDR1 is given as LGHNA and CDR2 as YSLEER, both from the germline V gene. The V end gives up 3 bases and the J end 5 bases, leaving 6 bases in the junction not matched to a gene. From the cysteine through the phenylalanine, the CDR3 covers 16 amino acids. This entry keeps only the CDR3 DNA: 48 bases, framed from base 1.